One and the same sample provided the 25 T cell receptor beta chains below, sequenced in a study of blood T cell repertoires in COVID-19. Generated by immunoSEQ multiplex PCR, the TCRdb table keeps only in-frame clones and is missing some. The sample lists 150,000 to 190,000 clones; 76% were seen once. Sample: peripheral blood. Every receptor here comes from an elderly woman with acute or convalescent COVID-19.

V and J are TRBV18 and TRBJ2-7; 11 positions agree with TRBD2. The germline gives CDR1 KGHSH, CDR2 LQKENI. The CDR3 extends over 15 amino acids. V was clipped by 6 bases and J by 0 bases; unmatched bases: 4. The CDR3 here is CASSPTSGSSYEQYF. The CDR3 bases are TGTGCCAGCTCCCCAACTAGCGGGAGCTCCTACGAGCAGTACTTC.

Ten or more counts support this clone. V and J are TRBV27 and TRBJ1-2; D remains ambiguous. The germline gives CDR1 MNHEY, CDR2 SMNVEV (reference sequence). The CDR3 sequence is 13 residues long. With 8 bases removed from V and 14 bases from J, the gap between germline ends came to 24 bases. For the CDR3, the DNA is TGTGCCAGCTCTCCTCGGGAGGGAGGCCTAATGACCTTC. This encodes CASSPREGGLMTF.

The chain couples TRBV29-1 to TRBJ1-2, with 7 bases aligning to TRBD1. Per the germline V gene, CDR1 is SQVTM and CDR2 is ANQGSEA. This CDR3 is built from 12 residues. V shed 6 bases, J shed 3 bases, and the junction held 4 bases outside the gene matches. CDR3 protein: CSVDDRDYGYTF. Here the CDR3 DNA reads TGCAGCGTCGACGACAGGGACTATGGCTACACCTTC.

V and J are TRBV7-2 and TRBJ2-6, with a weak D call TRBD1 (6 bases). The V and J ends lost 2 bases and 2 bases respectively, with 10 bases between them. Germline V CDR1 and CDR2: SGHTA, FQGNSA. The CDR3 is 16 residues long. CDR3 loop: CASSLQGNAGANVLTF. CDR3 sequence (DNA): TGTGCCAGCAGCTTACAGGGGAATGCTGGGGCCAACGTCCTGACTTTC.

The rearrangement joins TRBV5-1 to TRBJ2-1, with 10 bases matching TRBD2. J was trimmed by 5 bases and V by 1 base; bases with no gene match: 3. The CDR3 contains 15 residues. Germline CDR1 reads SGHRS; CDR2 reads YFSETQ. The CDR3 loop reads CASSLTSGKDNEQFF. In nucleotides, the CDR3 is TGCGCCAGCAGCTTGACTAGCGGGAAGGACAATGAGCAGTTCTTC.

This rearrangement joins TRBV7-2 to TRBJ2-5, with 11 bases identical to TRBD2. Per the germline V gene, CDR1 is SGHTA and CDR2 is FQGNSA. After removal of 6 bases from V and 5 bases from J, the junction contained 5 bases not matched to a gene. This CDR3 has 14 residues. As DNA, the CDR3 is TGTGCCAGCAGACGGGGACTAGCGGTGGAGACCCAGTACTTC. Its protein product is CASRRGLAVETQYF.

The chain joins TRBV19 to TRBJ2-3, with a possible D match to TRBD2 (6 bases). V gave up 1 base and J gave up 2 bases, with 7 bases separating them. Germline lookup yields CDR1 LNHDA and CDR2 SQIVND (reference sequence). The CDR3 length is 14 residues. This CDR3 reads CASSIGTITDTQYF. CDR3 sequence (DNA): TGTGCCAGTAGTATAGGGACTATCACAGATACGCAGTATTTT.

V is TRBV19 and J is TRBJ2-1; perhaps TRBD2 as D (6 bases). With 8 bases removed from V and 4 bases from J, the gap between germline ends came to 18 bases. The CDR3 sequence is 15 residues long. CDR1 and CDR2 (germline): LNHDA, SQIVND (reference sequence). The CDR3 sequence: CASSTSTSGYNEQFF. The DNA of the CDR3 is TGTGCCAGTTCCACTAGCACCTCTGGTTACAATGAGCAGTTCTTC.

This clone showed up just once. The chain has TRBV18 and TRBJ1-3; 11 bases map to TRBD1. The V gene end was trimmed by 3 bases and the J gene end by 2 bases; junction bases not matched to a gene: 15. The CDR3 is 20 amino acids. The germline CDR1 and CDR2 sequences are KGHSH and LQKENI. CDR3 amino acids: CASSPPRGDRGAEAGNTIYF. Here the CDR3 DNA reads TGTGCCAGCTCACCTCCGAGGGGGGACAGGGGGGCCGAAGCTGGAAACACCATATATTTT.

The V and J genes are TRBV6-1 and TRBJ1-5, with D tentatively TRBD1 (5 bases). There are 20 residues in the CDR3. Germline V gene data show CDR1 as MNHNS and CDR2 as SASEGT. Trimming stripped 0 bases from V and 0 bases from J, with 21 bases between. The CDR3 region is CASSEAPIYTTDYSNQPQHF. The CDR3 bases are TGTGCCAGCAGTGAAGCCCCAATCTACACGACAGATTATAGCAATCAGCCCCAGCATTTT.

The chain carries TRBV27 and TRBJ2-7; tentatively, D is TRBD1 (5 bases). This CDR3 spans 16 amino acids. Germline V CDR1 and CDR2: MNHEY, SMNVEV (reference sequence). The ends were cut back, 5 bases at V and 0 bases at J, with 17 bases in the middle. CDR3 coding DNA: TGTGCCAGCAGTCCGCGTTGGGGCAGCCTCTCCTACGAGCAGTACTTC. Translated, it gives CASSPRWGSLSYEQYF.

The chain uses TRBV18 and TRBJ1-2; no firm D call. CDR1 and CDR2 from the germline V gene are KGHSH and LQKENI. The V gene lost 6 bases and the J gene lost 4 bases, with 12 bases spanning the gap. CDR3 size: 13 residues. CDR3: CASSSGQAYGYTF. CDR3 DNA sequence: TGTGCCAGCTCCAGCGGGCAGGCCTATGGCTACACCTTC.

This CDR3 is CASSRGPMGQGPETEAFF. As DNA, the CDR3 is TGTGCCAGCAGTCGAGGACCCATGGGACAGGGGCCGGAGACTGAAGCTTTCTTT. This sequence joins TRBV27 and TRBJ1-1, with 10 bases that match TRBD1. The CDR3 is made up of 18 amino acids. Germline CDR1 MNHEY, CDR2 SMNVEV (reference sequence). V lost 5 bases to trimming and J lost 5 bases; unmatched junction nucleotides: 17.

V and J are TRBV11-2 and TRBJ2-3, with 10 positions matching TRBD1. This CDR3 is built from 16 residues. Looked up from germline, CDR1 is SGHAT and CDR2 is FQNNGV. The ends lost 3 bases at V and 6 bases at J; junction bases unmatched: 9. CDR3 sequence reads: CASSFRTGGLLDTQYF. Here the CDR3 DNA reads TGTGCCAGCAGCTTTCGGACAGGGGGATTGTTGGATACGCAGTATTTT.

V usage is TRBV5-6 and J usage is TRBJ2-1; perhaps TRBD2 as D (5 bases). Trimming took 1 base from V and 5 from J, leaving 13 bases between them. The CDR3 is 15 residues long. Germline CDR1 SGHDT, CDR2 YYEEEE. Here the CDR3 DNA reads TGTGCCAGCAGCTTGAAGGAGTGGAGGAACAATGAGCAGTTCTTC. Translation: CASSLKEWRNNEQFF.

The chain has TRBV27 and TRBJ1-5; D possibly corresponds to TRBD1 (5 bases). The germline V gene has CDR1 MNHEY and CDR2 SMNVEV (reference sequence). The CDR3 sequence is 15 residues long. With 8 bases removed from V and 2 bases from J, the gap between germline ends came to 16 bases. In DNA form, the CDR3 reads TGTGCCAGCCGACTCGGGGGAAAGGGCAATCAGCCCCAGCATTTT. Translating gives CASRLGGKGNQPQHF.

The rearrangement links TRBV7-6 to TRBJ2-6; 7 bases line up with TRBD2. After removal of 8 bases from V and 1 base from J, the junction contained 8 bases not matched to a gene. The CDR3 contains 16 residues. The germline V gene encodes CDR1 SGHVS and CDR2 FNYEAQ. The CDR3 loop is CASQGAGVSGANVLTF. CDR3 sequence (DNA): TGTGCCAGCCAAGGGGCGGGGGTGTCTGGGGCCAACGTCCTGACTTTC. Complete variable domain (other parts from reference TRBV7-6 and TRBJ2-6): GAGVSQSPRYKVTKRGQDVALRCDPISGHVSLYWYRQALGQGPEFLTYFNYEAQQDKSGLPNDRFSAERPEGSISTLTIQRTEQRDSAMYRCASQGAGVSGANVLTFGAGSRLTVL.

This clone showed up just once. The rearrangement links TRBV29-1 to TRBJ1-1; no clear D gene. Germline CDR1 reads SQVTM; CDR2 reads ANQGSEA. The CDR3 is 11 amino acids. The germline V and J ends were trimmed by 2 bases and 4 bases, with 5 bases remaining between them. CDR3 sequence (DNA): TGCAGCGTTGAAAGACTCACTGAAGCTTTCTTT. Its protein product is CSVERLTEAFF.

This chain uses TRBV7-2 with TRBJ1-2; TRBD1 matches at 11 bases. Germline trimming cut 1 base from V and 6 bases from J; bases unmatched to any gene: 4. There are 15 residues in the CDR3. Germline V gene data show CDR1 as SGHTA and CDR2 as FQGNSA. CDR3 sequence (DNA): TGTGCCAGCAGCTTAGTTGGGACAGGGGGGCATGGCTACACCTTC. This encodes CASSLVGTGGHGYTF.

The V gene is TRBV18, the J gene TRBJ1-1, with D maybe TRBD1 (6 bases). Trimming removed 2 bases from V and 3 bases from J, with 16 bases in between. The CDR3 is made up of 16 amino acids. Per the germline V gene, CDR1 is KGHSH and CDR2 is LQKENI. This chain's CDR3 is CASSPSRGNRDTEAFF. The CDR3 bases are TGTGCCAGCTCACCATCAAGGGGGAACAGGGACACTGAAGCTTTCTTT.

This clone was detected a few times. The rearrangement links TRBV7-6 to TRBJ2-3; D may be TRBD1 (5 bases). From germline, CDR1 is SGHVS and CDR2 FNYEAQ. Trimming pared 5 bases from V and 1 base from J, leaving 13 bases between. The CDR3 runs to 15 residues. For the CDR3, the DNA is TGTGCCAGCAGCCCCGTAGGGGTTGGCACAGATACGCAGTATTTT. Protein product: CASSPVGVGTDTQYF.

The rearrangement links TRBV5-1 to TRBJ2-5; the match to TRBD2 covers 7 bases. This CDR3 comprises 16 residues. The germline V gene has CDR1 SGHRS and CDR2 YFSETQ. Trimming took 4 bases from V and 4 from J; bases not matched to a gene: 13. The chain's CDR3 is CASSMGTTGGGETQYF. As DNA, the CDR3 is TGCGCCAGCAGCATGGGAACTACGGGCGGGGGAGAGACCCAGTACTTC.

The CDR3 spells CASSAPPRPGATDTQYF. For the CDR3, the DNA is TGCGCCAGCAGCGCCCCCCCTCGGCCAGGGGCCACAGATACGCAGTATTTT. This chain uses TRBV5-1 with TRBJ2-3; D is possibly TRBD1 (6 bases). Germline CDR1 SGHRS, CDR2 YFSETQ. This CDR3 region has 17 residues. V gave up 4 bases and J gave up 2 bases, with 20 bases separating them.

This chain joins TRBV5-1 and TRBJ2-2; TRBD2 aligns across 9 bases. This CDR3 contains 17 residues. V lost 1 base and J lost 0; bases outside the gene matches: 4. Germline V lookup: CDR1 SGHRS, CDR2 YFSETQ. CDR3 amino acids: CASSLFGLATNTGELFF. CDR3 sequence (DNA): TGCGCCAGCAGCTTGTTTGGACTAGCGACGAACACCGGGGAGCTGTTTTTT.

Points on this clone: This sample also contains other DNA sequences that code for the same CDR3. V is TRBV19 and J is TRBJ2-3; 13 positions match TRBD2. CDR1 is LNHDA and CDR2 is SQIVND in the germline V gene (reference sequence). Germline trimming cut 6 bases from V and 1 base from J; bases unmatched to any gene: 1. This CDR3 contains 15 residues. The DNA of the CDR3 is TGTGCCAGTAGACTAGCGGGGGGGGGCACAGATACGCAGTATTTT. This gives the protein CASRLAGGGTDTQYF. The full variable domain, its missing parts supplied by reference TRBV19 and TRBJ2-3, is DGGITQSPKYLFRKEGQNVTLSCEQNLNHDAMYWYRQDPGQGLRLIYYSQIVNDFQKGDIAEGYSVSREKKESFPLTVTSAQKNPTAFYLCASRLAGGGTDTQYFGPGTRLTVL.